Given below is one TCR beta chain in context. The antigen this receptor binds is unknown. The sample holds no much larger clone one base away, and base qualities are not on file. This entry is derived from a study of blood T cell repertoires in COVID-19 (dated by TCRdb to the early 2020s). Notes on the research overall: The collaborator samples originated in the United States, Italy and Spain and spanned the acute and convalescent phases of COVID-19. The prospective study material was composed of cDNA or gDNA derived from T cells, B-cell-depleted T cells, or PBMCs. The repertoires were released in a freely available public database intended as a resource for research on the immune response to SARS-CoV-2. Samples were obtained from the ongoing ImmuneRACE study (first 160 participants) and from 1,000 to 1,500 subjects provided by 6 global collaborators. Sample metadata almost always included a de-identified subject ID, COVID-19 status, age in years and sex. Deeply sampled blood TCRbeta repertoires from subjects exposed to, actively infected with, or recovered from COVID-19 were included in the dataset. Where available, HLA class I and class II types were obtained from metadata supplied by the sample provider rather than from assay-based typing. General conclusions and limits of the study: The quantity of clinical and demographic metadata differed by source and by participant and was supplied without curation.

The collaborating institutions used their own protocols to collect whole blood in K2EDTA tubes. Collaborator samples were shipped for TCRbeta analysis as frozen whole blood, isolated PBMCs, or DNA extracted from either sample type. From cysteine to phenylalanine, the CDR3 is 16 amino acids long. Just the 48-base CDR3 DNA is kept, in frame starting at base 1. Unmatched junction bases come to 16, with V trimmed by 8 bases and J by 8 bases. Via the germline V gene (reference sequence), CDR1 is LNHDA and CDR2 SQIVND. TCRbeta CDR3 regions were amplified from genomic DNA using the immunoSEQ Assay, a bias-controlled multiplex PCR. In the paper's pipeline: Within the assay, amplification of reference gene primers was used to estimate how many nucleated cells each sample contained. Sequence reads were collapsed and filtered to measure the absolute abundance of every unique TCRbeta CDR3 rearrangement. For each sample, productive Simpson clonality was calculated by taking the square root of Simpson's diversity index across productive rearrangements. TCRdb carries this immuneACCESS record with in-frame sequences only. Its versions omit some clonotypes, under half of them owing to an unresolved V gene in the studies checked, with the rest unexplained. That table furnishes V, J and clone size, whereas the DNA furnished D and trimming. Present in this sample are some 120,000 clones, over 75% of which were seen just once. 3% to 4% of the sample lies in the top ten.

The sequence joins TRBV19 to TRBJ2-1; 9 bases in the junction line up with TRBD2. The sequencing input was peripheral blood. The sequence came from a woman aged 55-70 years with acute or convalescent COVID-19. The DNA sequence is TGTGCCAGTTCTGGACTAGCGAAGGAAAGAAGGGATGAGCAGTTCTTC. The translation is CASSGLAKERRDEQFF.